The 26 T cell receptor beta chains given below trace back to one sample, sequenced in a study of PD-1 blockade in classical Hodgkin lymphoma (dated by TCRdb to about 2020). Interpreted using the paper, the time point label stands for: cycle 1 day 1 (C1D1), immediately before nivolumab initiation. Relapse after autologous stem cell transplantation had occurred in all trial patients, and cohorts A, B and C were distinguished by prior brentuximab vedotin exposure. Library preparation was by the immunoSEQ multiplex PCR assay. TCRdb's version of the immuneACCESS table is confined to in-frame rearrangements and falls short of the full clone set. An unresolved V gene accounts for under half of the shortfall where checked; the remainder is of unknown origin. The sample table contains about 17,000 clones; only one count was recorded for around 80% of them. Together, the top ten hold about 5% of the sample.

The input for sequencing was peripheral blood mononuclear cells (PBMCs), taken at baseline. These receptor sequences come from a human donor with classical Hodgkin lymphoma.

CDR3 nucleotides: TGTGCTAGTGGTTTGGGAGGGGGTATTGGAAACACCATATATTTT. Its protein is CASGLGGGIGNTIYF. V usage is TRBV12-5 and J usage is TRBJ1-3; D may be TRBD1 (6 bases). Germline V CDR1 and CDR2: LGHNT, FRNRAP. Trimming took off 1 base at V and 3 bases at J, with 10 bases between the two ends. This CDR3 is 15 amino acids long.

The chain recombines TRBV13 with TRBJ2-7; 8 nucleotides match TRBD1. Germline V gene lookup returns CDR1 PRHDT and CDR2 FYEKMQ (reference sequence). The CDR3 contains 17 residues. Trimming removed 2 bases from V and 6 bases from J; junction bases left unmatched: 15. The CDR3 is CASSLLDRAFFPVEQYF. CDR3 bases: TGTGCCAGCAGCTTATTGGACAGGGCTTTCTTCCCGGTCGAGCAGTACTTC.

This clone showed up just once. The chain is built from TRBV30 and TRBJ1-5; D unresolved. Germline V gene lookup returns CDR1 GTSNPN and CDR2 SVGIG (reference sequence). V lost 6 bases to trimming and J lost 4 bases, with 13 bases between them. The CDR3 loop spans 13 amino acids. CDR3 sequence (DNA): TGTGCCTGCCAAAACCACTTAAATCAGCCCCAGCATTTT. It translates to CACQNHLNQPQHF.

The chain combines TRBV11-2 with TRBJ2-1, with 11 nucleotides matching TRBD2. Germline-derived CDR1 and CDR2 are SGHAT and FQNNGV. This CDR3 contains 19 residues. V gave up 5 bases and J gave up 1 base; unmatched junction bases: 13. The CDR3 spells CASSTLAGGPGSSYNEQFF. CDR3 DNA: TGTGCCAGCAGCACATTAGCGGGGGGGCCGGGTTCGTCCTACAATGAGCAGTTCTTC. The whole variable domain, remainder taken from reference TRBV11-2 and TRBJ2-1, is EAGVAQSPRYKIIEKRQSVAFWCNPISGHATLYWYQQILGQGPKLLIQFQNNGVVDDSQLPKDRFSAERLKGVDSTLKIQPAKLEDSAVYLCASSTLAGGPGSSYNEQFFGPGTRLTVL.

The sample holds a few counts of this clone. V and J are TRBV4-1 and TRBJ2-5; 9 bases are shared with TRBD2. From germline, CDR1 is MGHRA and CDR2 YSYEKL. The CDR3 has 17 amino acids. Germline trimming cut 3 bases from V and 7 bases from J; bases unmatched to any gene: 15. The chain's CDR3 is CASSQDSGVAGASTQYF. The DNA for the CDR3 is TGCGCCAGCAGCCAGGACTCGGGGGTAGCGGGGGCCTCGACCCAGTACTTC.

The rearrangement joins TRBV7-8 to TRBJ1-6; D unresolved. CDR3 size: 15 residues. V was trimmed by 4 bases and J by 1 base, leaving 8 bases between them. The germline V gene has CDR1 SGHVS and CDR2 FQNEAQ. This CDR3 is CASSWIGSYNSPLHF. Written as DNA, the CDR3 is TGTGCCAGCAGCTGGATAGGATCCTATAATTCACCCCTCCACTTT.

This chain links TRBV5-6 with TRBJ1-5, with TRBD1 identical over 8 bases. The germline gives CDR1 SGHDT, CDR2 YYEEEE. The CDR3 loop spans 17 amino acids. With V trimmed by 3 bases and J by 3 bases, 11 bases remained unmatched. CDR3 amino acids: CASSSSRTGQVNQPQHF. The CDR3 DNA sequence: TGTGCCAGCAGCTCGTCCCGGACAGGGCAGGTCAATCAGCCCCAGCATTTT. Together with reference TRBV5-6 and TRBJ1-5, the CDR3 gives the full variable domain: DAGVTQSPTHLIKTRGQQVTLRCSPKSGHDTVSWYQQALGQGPQFIFQYYEEEERQRGNFPDRFSGHQFPNYSSELNVNALLLGDSALYLCASSSSRTGQVNQPQHFGDGTRLSIL.

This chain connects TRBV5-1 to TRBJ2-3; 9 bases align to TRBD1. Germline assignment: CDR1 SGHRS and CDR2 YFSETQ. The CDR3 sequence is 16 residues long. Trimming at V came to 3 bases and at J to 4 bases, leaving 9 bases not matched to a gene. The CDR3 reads CASSSGSGQGSDTQYF. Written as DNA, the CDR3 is TGCGCCAGCAGCTCAGGTTCGGGACAGGGATCAGATACGCAGTATTTT.

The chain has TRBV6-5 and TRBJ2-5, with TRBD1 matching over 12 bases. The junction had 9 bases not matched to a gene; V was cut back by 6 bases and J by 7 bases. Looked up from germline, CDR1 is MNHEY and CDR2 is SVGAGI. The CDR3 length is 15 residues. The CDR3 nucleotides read TGTGCCAGCAGCTACCGGGACAGGGGGCTAGGGACCCAGTACTTC. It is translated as CASSYRDRGLGTQYF.

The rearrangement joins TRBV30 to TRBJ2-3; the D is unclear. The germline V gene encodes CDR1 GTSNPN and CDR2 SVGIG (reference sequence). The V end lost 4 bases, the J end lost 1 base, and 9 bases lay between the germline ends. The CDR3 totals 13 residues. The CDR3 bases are TGTGCCTGGAACACGGCTGGCACAGATACGCAGTATTTT. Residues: CAWNTAGTDTQYF.

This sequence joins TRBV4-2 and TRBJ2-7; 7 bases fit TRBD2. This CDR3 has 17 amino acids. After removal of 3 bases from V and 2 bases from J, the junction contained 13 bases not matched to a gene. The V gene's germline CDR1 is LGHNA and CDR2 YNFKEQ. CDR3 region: CASSHDLSSGGTYEQYF. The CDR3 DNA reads TGTGCCAGCAGCCATGACCTTTCTAGCGGAGGCACCTACGAGCAGTACTTC.

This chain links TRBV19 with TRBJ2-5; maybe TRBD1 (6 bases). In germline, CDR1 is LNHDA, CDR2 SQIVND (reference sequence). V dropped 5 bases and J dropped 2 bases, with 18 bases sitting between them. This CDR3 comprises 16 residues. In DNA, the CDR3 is TGTGCCAGTAGTGACTACCTAGACAGGTTTCAAGAGACCCAGTACTTC. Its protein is CASSDYLDRFQETQYF. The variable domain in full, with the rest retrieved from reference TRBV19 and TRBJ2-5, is DGGITQSPKYLFRKEGQNVTLSCEQNLNHDAMYWYRQDPGQGLRLIYYSQIVNDFQKGDIAEGYSVSREKKESFPLTVTSAQKNPTAFYLCASSDYLDRFQETQYFGPGTRLLVL.

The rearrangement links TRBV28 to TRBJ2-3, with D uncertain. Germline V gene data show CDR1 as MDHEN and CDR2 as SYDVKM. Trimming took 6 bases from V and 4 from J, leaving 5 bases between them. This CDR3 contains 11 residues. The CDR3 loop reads CASRTSDTQYF. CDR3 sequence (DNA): TGTGCCAGCAGGACCTCAGATACGCAGTATTTT. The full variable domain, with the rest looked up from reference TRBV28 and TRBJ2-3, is DVKVTQSSRYLVKRTGEKVFLECVQDMDHENMFWYRQDPGLGLRLIYFSYDVKMKEKGDIPEGYSVSREKKERFSLILESASTNQTSMYLCASRTSDTQYFGPGTRLTVL.

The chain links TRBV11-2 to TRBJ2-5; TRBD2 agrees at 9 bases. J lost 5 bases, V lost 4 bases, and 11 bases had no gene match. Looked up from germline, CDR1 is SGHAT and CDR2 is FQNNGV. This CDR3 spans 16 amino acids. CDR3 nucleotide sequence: TGTGCCAGCAGCTGGGAAGGAGCGGGGGGCTGGGAGACCCAGTACTTC. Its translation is CASSWEGAGGWETQYF. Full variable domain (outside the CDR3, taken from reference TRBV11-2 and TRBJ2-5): EAGVAQSPRYKIIEKRQSVAFWCNPISGHATLYWYQQILGQGPKLLIQFQNNGVVDDSQLPKDRFSAERLKGVDSTLKIQPAKLEDSAVYLCASSWEGAGGWETQYFGPGTRLLVL.

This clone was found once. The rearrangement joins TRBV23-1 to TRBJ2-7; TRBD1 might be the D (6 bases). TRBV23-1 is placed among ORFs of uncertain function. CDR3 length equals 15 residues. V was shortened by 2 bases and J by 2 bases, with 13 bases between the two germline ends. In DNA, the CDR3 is TGCGCCAGCAGTCAACAGGGACATCCAACCTACGAGCAGTACTTC. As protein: CASSQQGHPTYEQYF.

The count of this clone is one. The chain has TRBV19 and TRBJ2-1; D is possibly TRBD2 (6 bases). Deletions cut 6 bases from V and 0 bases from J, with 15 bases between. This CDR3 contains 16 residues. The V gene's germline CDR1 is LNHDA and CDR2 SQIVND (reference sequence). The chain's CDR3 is CASSFRDSSSYNEQFF. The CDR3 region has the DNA TGTGCCAGTAGCTTCCGGGACTCCAGCTCCTACAATGAGCAGTTCTTC.

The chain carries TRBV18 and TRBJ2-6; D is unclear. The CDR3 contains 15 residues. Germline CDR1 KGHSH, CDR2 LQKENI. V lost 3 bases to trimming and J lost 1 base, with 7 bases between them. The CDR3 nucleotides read TGTGCCAGCTCACCGACGGTATCTGGGGCCAACGTCCTGACTTTC. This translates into CASSPTVSGANVLTF.

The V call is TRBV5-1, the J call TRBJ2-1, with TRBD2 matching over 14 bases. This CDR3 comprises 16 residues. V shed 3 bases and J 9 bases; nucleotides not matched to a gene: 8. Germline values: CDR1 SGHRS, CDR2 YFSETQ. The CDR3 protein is CASSYGLAGGKSEQFF. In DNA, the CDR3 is TGCGCCAGCAGCTACGGACTAGCGGGGGGTAAGAGTGAGCAGTTCTTC.

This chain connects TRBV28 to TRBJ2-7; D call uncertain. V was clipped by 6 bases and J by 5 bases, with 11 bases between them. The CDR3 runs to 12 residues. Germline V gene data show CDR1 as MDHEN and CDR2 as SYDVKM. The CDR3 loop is CASRSPPDEQYF. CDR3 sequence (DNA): TGTGCCAGCAGGTCTCCCCCCGACGAGCAGTACTTC.

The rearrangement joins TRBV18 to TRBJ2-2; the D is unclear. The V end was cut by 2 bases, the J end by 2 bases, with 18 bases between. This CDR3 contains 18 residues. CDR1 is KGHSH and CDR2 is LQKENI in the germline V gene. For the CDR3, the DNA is TGTGCCAGCTCACCAGCGGTTCTGCTCTCATTAAACACCGGGGAGCTGTTTTTT. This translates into CASSPAVLLSLNTGELFF. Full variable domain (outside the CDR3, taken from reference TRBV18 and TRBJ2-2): NAGVMQNPRHLVRRRGQEARLRCSPMKGHSHVYWYRQLPEEGLKFMVYLQKENIIDESGMPKERFSAEFPKEGPSILRIQQVVRGDSAAYFCASSPAVLLSLNTGELFFGEGSRLTVL.

CDR3 loop: CASSPTSGELYEQYF. The CDR3 DNA reads TGTGCCAGCAGCCCCACTAGCGGAGAATTATACGAGCAGTACTTC. The chain has TRBV11-1 and TRBJ2-7; 8 bases agree with TRBD2. This CDR3 is built from 15 residues. From germline, CDR1 is SGHAT and CDR2 FQDESV (reference sequence). Trimming took 5 bases from V and 4 from J; bases not matched to a gene: 10.

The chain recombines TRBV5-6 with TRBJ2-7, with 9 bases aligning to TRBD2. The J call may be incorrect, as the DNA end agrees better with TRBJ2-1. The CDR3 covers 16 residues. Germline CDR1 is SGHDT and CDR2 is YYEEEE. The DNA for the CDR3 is TGTGCCAGCAGCGGAACCGGGACTAGCTATTACAATGAGCAGTTCTTC. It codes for CASSGTGTSYYNEQFF.

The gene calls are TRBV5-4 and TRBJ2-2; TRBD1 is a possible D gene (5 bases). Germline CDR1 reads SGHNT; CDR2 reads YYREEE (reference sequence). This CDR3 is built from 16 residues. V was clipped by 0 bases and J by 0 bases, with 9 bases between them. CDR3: CASSLDQGTNTGELFF. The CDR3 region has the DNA TGTGCCAGCAGCTTGGATCAGGGTACGAACACCGGGGAGCTGTTTTTT.

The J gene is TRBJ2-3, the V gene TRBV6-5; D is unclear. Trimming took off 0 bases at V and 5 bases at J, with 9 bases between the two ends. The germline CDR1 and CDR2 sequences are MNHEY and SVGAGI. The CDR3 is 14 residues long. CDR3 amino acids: CASSYSPEKDTQYF. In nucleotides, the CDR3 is TGTGCCAGCAGTTACTCCCCGGAAAAAGATACGCAGTATTTT.

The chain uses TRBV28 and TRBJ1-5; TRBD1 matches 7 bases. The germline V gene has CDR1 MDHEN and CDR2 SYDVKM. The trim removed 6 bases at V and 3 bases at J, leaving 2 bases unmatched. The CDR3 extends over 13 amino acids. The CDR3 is CASRQGINQPQHF. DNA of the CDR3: TGTGCCAGCAGACAGGGGATCAATCAGCCCCAGCATTTT.

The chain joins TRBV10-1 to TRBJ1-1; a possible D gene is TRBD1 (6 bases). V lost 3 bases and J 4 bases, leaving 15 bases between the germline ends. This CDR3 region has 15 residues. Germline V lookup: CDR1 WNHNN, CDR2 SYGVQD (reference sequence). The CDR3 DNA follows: TGCGCCAGCAGTGACCACCGAGGGGGGGTCACTGAAGCTTTCTTT. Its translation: CASSDHRGGVTEAFF.